This TCR beta chain was captured in a study of Ad26.COV2.S vaccination and SARS-CoV-2 variants. The overall study: The study gave Ad26.COV2.S intramuscularly, once or twice 56 days apart.

Treatment specified: some 20 received Ad26.COV2.S at low or high dose, single or two shots; about 5 received placebo; per-sample allocation not given. Sampling was performed 63 days after the first vaccine or placebo injection. Germline V gene sequence: CDR1 LGHNA, CDR2 YNFKEQ. CDR3 length: 16 residues. Unmatched junction bases numbered 10, after V lost 4 bases and J lost 5 bases. Some clones are missing from TCRdb's copy, which holds only in-frame ones; the method was immunoSEQ multiplex PCR. Of 410,000 or so clones listed, 90% are singletons. The sequenced sample was peripheral blood, obtained in a trial of Ad26.COV2.S vaccine versus placebo. The clonotype was recovered from a person aged 18 to 65 who received the Ad26.COV2.S COVID-19 vaccine or a placebo. The chain combines TRBV4-2 with TRBJ2-1; 8 nucleotides line up with TRBD1. The CDR3 reads CASSPPSGTGDNEQFF. DNA of the CDR3: TGTGCCAGCAGCCCGCCATCCGGGACAGGAGACAATGAGCAGTTCTTC.